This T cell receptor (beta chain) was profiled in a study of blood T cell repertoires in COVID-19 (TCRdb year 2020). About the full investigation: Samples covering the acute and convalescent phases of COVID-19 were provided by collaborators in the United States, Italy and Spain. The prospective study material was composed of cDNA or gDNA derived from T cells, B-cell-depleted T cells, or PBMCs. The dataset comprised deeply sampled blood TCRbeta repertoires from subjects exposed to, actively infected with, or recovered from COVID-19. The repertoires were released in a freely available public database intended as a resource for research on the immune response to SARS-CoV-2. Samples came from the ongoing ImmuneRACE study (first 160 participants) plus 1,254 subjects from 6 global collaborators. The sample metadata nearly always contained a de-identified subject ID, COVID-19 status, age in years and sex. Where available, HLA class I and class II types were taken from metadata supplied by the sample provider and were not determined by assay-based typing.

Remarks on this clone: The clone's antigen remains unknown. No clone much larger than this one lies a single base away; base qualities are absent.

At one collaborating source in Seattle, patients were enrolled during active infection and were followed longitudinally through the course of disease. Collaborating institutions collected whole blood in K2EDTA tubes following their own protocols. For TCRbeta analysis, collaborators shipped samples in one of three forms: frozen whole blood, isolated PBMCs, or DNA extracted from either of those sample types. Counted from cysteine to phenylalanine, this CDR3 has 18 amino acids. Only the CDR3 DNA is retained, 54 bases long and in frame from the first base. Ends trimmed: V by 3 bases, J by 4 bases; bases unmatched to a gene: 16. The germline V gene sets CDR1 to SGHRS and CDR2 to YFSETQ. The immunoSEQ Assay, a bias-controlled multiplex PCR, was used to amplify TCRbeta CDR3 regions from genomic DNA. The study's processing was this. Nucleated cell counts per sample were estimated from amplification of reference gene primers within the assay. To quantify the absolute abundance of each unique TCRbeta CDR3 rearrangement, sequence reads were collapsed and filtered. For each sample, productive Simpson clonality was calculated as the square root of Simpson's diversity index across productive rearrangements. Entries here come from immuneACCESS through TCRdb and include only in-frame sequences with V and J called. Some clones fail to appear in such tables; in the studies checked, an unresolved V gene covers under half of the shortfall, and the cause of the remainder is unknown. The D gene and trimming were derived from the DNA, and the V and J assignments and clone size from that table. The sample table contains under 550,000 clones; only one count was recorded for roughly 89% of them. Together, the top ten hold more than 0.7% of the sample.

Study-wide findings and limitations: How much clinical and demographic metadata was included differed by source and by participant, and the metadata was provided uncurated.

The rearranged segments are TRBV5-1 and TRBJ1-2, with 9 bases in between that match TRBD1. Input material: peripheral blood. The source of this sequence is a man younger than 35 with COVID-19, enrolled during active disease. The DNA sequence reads TGCGCCAGCAGCTCTACCCCGGGACAGGGAACGCGTGGCTATGGCTACACCTTC. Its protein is CASSSTPGQGTRGYGYTF. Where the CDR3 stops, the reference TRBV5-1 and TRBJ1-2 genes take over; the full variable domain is KAGVTQTPRYLIKTRGQQVTLSCSPISGHRSVSWYQQTPGQGLQFLFEYFSETQRNKGNFPGRFSGRQFSNSRSEMNVSTLELGDSALYLCASSSTPGQGTRGYGYTFGSGTRLTVV.